This passage covers 22 T cell receptor beta chains from one sample sequenced in a study of blood T cell repertoires in COVID-19. Profiled with immunoSEQ multiplex PCR; TCRdb holds only in-frame clones, not every one. The table includes 80,000 to 100,000 clones, 87% detected once. The sequencing sample was made of peripheral blood. These receptors originate from an older man with acute or convalescent COVID-19.

The chain employs TRBV18 and TRBJ1-2, with 7 nucleotides matching TRBD1. This CDR3 contains 14 residues. J was trimmed by 7 bases and V by 2 bases; bases with no gene match: 7. Germline assignment: CDR1 KGHSH and CDR2 LQKENI. CDR3: CASSPSRTGSGYTF. The CDR3 bases are TGTGCCAGCTCACCATCCCGGACAGGCTCTGGCTACACCTTC. Full variable domain (remainder filled in from reference TRBV18 and TRBJ1-2): NAGVMQNPRHLVRRRGQEARLRCSPMKGHSHVYWYRQLPEEGLKFMVYLQKENIIDESGMPKERFSAEFPKEGPSILRIQQVVRGDSAAYFCASSPSRTGSGYTFGSGTRLTVV.

This chain connects TRBV6-5 to TRBJ2-2, with D possibly being TRBD1 (5 bases). CDR1 and CDR2 (germline): MNHEY, SVGAGI. This CDR3 has 14 residues. V dropped 6 bases and J dropped 4 bases, with 12 bases sitting between them. The CDR3 DNA follows: TGTGCCAGCAGCCAGGGTAGGAGCACCGGGGAGCTGTTTTTT. It yields the protein CASSQGRSTGELFF.

The rearrangement links TRBV9 to TRBJ2-7; possible D gene TRBD2, 6 bases. The V and J ends lost 0 bases and 1 base respectively, with 14 bases between them. Looked up from germline, CDR1 is SGDLS and CDR2 is YYNGEE. This CDR3 has 16 residues. The CDR3 region has the DNA TGTGCCAGCAGCGTAGGTCCGGGACTGTTGTCCTACGAGCAGTACGTC. As protein: CASSVGPGLLSYEQYV.

The chain is built from TRBV19 and TRBJ1-1; 7 positions match TRBD1. Germline loops: CDR1 LNHDA, CDR2 SQIVND (reference sequence). The CDR3 contains 16 residues. The ends lost 3 bases at V and 5 bases at J; junction bases unmatched: 12. The CDR3 sequence: CASSIGTASRGTEAFF. The CDR3 DNA reads as TGTGCCAGTAGTATTGGGACAGCTTCCAGGGGGACTGAAGCTTTCTTT. The full variable domain, rest sourced from reference TRBV19 and TRBJ1-1, is DGGITQSPKYLFRKEGQNVTLSCEQNLNHDAMYWYRQDPGQGLRLIYYSQIVNDFQKGDIAEGYSVSREKKESFPLTVTSAQKNPTAFYLCASSIGTASRGTEAFFGQGTRLTVV.

This clone has just one count. The CDR3 nucleotides are TGCGCCAGCAGCCAAGGTACAGGGGAGGACACTGAAGCTTTCTTT. Encoded protein: CASSQGTGEDTEAFF. The genes are TRBV4-1 and TRBJ1-1; 7 nucleotides agree with TRBD1. After removal of 1 base from V and 3 bases from J, the junction contained 5 bases not matched to a gene. In germline, CDR1 is MGHRA, CDR2 YSYEKL. The length of the CDR3 is 15 residues.

The rearrangement uses TRBV7-2 and TRBJ1-1; D is unresolved. The CDR3 is 14 amino acids. The V end lost 2 bases, the J end lost 1 base, and 8 bases lay between the germline ends. Germline values: CDR1 SGHTA, CDR2 FQGNSA. This CDR3 reads CASSLLRGNTEAFF. The CDR3 DNA is TGTGCCAGCAGCTTATTGCGGGGGAACACTGAAGCTTTCTTT.

The J gene is TRBJ1-6, the V gene TRBV27; tentative D call: TRBD1 (5 bases). Germline V lookup: CDR1 MNHEY, CDR2 SMNVEV (reference sequence). V was cut by 7 bases and J by 9 bases, with 16 bases left in between. CDR3 length equals 14 residues. CDR3 nucleotides: TGTGCCAGCAATTGGAAGGGGCAGGGTTCACCCCTCCACTTT. Its protein is CASNWKGQGSPLHF.

The chain recombines TRBV6-5 with TRBJ2-7; 7 bases line up with TRBD2. With V trimmed by 8 bases and J by 7 bases, 5 bases remained unmatched. The CDR3 is 11 amino acids. Per the germline V gene, CDR1 is MNHEY and CDR2 is SVGAGI. Written as DNA, the CDR3 is TGTGCCAGCGGGGGGGGAGCGGAGCAGTACGTC. It codes for CASGGGAEQYV.

The genes are TRBV6-1 and TRBJ2-6, with TRBD1 identical over 9 bases. The CDR3 is 17 residues long. CDR1 is MNHNS, CDR2 SASEGT, per germline. J lost 0 bases, V lost 4 bases, and 4 bases had no gene match. The CDR3 loop reads CASSGQGVASGANVLTF. The CDR3 DNA reads as TGTGCCAGCAGTGGACAGGGGGTTGCCTCTGGGGCCAACGTCCTGACTTTC.

The V gene is TRBV18, the J gene TRBJ1-3; D is ambiguous. The germline CDR1 and CDR2 sequences are KGHSH and LQKENI. Trimming took off 2 bases at V and 0 bases at J, with 8 bases between the two ends. The CDR3 runs 15 residues. This chain's CDR3 is CASSPIPSSGNTIYF. CDR3 sequence (DNA): TGTGCCAGCTCACCAATTCCGAGCTCTGGAAACACCATATATTTT.

This clone is a singleton in its sample. The chain carries TRBV28 and TRBJ1-5; the match to TRBD1 covers 7 bases. Germline V gene lookup returns CDR1 MDHEN and CDR2 SYDVKM. This CDR3 is 15 amino acids long. V lost 5 bases to trimming and J lost 4 bases; unmatched junction nucleotides: 8. CDR3 in amino acids: CASSPSLGQNQPQHF. The CDR3 DNA follows: TGTGCCAGCAGTCCGTCTTTGGGACAGAATCAGCCCCAGCATTTT. Filled out from reference TRBV28 and TRBJ1-5, the complete variable domain reads DVKVTQSSRYLVKRTGEKVFLECVQDMDHENMFWYRQDPGLGLRLIYFSYDVKMKEKGDIPEGYSVSREKKERFSLILESASTNQTSMYLCASSPSLGQNQPQHFGDGTRLSIL.

The V call is TRBV19, the J call TRBJ2-5; weak D call: TRBD1 (5 bases). The CDR3 has 14 residues. Trimming cost V 5 bases and J 2 bases, with 12 bases left between them. Germline V gene data show CDR1 as LNHDA and CDR2 as SQIVND (reference sequence). CDR3: CASSPLDRQETQYF. DNA of the CDR3: TGTGCCAGTAGTCCCCTAGACAGACAAGAGACCCAGTACTTC.

The rearrangement uses TRBV6-2 or TRBV6-3 and TRBJ1-5; 7 nucleotides agree with TRBD1. Losses at the gene ends were 2 bases for V and 7 bases for J; bases not matched to a gene: 8. The germline gives CDR1 MNHEY, CDR2 SVGEGT. The CDR3 totals 15 residues. The CDR3 protein is CASSYVSGTAQPQHF. The DNA for the CDR3 is TGTGCCAGCAGTTACGTGTCAGGGACAGCGCAGCCCCAGCATTTT.

This clone was observed once. The rearrangement joins TRBV5-6 to TRBJ1-1; the D gene is possibly TRBD1 (5 bases). Trimming removed 1 base at V and 3 bases at J, with 13 bases between. The germline gives CDR1 SGHDT, CDR2 YYEEEE. There are 15 residues in the CDR3. CDR3 sequence: CASSLSLWGDTEAFF. DNA of the CDR3: TGTGCCAGCAGCTTGTCCTTGTGGGGGGACACTGAAGCTTTCTTT.

The chain links TRBV5-1 to TRBJ2-3; TRBD1 aligns across 8 bases. The CDR3 runs to 14 residues. J was trimmed by 6 bases and V by 4 bases; bases with no gene match: 7. The germline V gene has CDR1 SGHRS and CDR2 YFSETQ. CDR3 protein: CASSRGQDYDTQYF. The CDR3 DNA sequence: TGCGCCAGCAGCCGGGGACAGGATTACGATACGCAGTATTTT.

V gene TRBV19 combines with J gene TRBJ2-7, with TRBD1 matching 7 bases. This CDR3 is built from 13 residues. Per germline, CDR1 LNHDA and CDR2 SQIVND (reference sequence). Germline trimming cut 8 bases from V and 0 bases from J; bases unmatched to any gene: 4. DNA of the CDR3: TGTGCCAGTCTGGACAGGTTCTCCTACGAGCAGTACTTC. It encodes CASLDRFSYEQYF.

This sequence joins TRBV6-5 and TRBJ2-5, with 8 bases aligning to TRBD2. Germline-derived CDR1 and CDR2 are MNHEY and SVGAGI. Trimming removed 6 bases from V and 2 bases from J; junction bases left unmatched: 5. The CDR3 length is 14 residues. CDR3 sequence (DNA): TGTGCCAGCAGGCCCCAGCGGGGGCAAGAGACCCAGTACTTC. Protein product: CASRPQRGQETQYF.

The CDR3 DNA is TGTGCCAGCAGTGAAAACCACGGGACAGCTGGAAACACCATATATTTT. It is translated as CASSENHGTAGNTIYF. The chain uses TRBV2 and TRBJ1-3; 7 positions match TRBD1. Germline CDR1 is SNHLY and CDR2 is FYNNEI. V dropped 2 bases and J dropped 2; count of bases not matched to a gene: 6. CDR3 size: 16 residues.

V is TRBV4-2 and J is TRBJ1-4; 7 bases are a match to TRBD1. The J segment lost 8 bases and the V segment lost 4 bases, leaving 13 bases of the junction unmatched. Germline V gene sequence: CDR1 LGHNA, CDR2 YNFKEQ. CDR3 length: 16 amino acids. The CDR3 DNA is TGTGCCAGCAGCCGGGGGGCACAGGGGATTGAGGAAAAACTGTTTTTT. Protein sequence: CASSRGAQGIEEKLFF.

The CDR3 loop is CSVGTSAGREQYF. DNA for the CDR3: TGCAGCGTAGGGACTAGCGCCGGTAGGGAGCAGTACTTC. The rearrangement links TRBV29-1 to TRBJ2-7; 10 positions agree with TRBD2. V trimming: 6 bases; J trimming: 7 bases; junction bases outside the gene matches: 9. The CDR3 extends over 13 amino acids. CDR1 and CDR2 (germline): SQVTM, ANQGSEA.

In its sample, this clone was seen a few times. CDR3 residues: CASNSGQGAYNEQFF. CDR3 nucleotide sequence: TGTGCCAGCAACAGCGGACAGGGGGCGTACAATGAGCAGTTCTTC. V and J are TRBV5-8 and TRBJ2-1, with TRBD1 matching over 11 bases. Germline V gene sequence: CDR1 SGHTS, CDR2 YDEGEE. Trimming took 6 bases from V and 4 from J; bases not matched to a gene: 6. The CDR3 contains 15 residues.

The chain recombines TRBV3-1 (or the pseudogene TRBV3-2) with TRBJ1-5; tentatively, D is TRBD1 (6 bases). V lost 6 bases to trimming and J lost 3 bases, with 12 bases between them. Looked up from germline, CDR1 is LGHDT and CDR2 is YNNKEL (reference sequence). The CDR3 spans 14 residues. CDR3: CASSRDTHNQPQHF. CDR3 bases: TGTGCCAGCAGTCGGGACACCCACAATCAGCCCCAGCATTTT.